This T cell receptor (beta chain) emerged from a study of vaccination and CD4 T cells after COVID-19. Study summary: Convalescent cases consisted of six males and four females, of whom two were Hispanic. Typically, post-vaccine samples were obtained a median 72 days after dose two, within a range of 14 to 241.

This CDR3 region has 15 residues. Germline lookup yields CDR1 SGDLS and CDR2 YYNGEE. V was pared by 4 bases and J by 1 base, with 7 bases of the junction left unmatched. Oncomine TCR Beta short-read sequencing was applied to DNA from cultured CD4+ T cells. Each CDR3 protein is one row after TCRdb ran MiXCR on the PCR reads. The sample contains around 16,000 distinct CDR3 sequences, approximately 56% of which appear only once. As regards this clonotype: What it binds is unknown.

The time point is: late sampling 161 to 241 days after vaccination in three convalescent patients. Treatment: approximately 9-day PBMC culture with coronavirus spike peptide pools or control peptides (ViraFEST assay). More than 1.5 million PBMCs were grown per well alongside roughly 9.1 IU/ml IL-2 and roughly 9.4 ug/ml peptide pools. Here the sequenced sample was CD4+ T cells from blood, cultured in vitro, taken about 7 months after SARS-CoV-2 vaccination. The sequence derives from a human donor who had recovered from COVID-19. The chain has TRBV9 and TRBJ2-5; TRBD2 matches at 7 bases. CDR3 sequence (DNA): TGTGCCAGCAGCCCACAAGGACTAGTCCAAGAGACCCAGTACTTC. It yields the protein CASSPQGLVQETQYF.